Shown below are 23 T cell receptor beta chains from a single sample sequenced in a study of identical twins. MiXCR, applied by TCRdb to the 5' RACE reads, yields one record per CDR3 protein. The sample holds hundreds of thousands of distinct CDR3 sequences, roughly 6.2% seen once. Material for sequencing was naive T cells sorted from blood. These receptor sequences come from a man younger than 30 in good health.

This clonotype was seen many times. The rearrangement uses TRBV11-2 and TRBJ2-3; D is unclear. Germline-derived CDR1 and CDR2 are SGHAT and FQNNGV. This CDR3 has 14 residues. Trimming left V 1 base short and J 4 bases short, with 9 bases between. CDR3 loop: CASSLVGGPDTQYF. The CDR3 region has the DNA TGTGCCAGCAGCTTAGTTGGTGGGCCAGATACGCAGTATTTT.

This clonotype was observed many times. V and J are TRBV5-1 and TRBJ2-1; D unclear. Germline V gives CDR1 SGHRS, CDR2 YFSETQ. This CDR3 comprises 13 residues. V lost 4 bases and J 8 bases, leaving 13 bases between the germline ends. The CDR3 nucleotides are TGCGCCAGCAGCCGGACCGTTAAAGATGAGCAGTTCTTC. Protein: CASSRTVKDEQFF.

This clonotype was seen repeatedly, ten times or more. This chain joins TRBV29-1 and TRBJ1-3, with TRBD1 as a possible D gene (5 bases). The CDR3 is 12 amino acids. Germline CDR1 is SQVTM and CDR2 is ANQGSEA. Trimming cost V 6 bases and J 2 bases, with 8 bases left between them. CDR3 sequence: CSVLRAGNTIYF. The CDR3 coding sequence is TGCAGCGTCCTCAGGGCTGGAAACACCATATATTTT.

This clonotype was detected a few times. The chain couples TRBV15 to TRBJ2-1; D is perhaps TRBD2 (6 bases). The CDR3 has 16 amino acids. Trimming pared 1 base from V and 8 bases from J, leaving 18 bases between. CDR1 is LNHNV, CDR2 YYDKDF, per germline (reference sequence). CDR3 DNA sequence: TGTGCCACCAGCAGAGCGGCGCGGGGCCAAGGAGATGAGCAGTTCTTC. It yields the protein CATSRAARGQGDEQFF.

This clonotype was observed at least ten times. V gene TRBV11-2 combines with J gene TRBJ2-1; no definite D call. This CDR3 is 12 amino acids long. Trimming took 2 bases from V and 6 from J, leaving 5 bases between them. Germline CDR1 is SGHAT and CDR2 is FQNNGV. CDR3 sequence reads: CASSLFGNEQFF. Here the CDR3 DNA reads TGTGCCAGCAGCTTATTTGGCAATGAGCAGTTCTTC.

In this sample, this clonotype turned up a few times. This sequence joins TRBV27 and TRBJ2-1, with TRBD1 matching over 7 bases. Germline V gene data show CDR1 as MNHEY and CDR2 as SMNVEV (reference sequence). The CDR3 has 14 amino acids. V trimming: 6 bases; J trimming: 6 bases; junction bases outside the gene matches: 8. The CDR3 DNA reads as TGTGCCAGCAGCGAGACAGGGAAATCCAATGAGCAGTTCTTC. Protein product: CASSETGKSNEQFF.

This clonotype was found a few times. This chain uses TRBV10-3 with TRBJ2-5; 10 nucleotides match TRBD1. The CDR3 is 15 amino acids. Germline V lookup: CDR1 ENHRY, CDR2 SYGVKD. The J segment lost 4 bases and the V segment lost 0 bases, leaving 2 bases of the junction unmatched. The CDR3 DNA reads as TGTGCCATCAGTGAGTCGGGGGACAGGGGAGAGACCCAGTACTTC. It translates to CAISESGDRGETQYF.

This clonotype was counted only a few times. CDR3 loop: CASQSRDEMIRNSPLHF. CDR3 in DNA: TGTGCCAGCCAGAGCCGGGACGAGATGATTAGAAATTCACCCCTCCACTTT. The chain recombines TRBV5-6 with TRBJ1-6; TRBD1 is a possible D gene (5 bases). The germline V and J ends were trimmed by 7 bases and 7 bases, with 24 bases remaining between them. The V gene's germline CDR1 is SGHDT and CDR2 YYEEEE. This CDR3 contains 17 residues.

This clonotype was counted a few times. The V gene is TRBV15, the J gene TRBJ2-3; D is tentatively TRBD1 or TRBD2 (5 bases each). V shed 3 bases and J shed 0 bases, with 13 bases lying between them. CDR3 size: 16 residues. The V gene's germline CDR1 is LNHNV and CDR2 YYDKDF (reference sequence). The CDR3 reads CATSSLGRASTDTQYF. In DNA, the CDR3 is TGTGCCACCAGCAGTTTGGGGCGGGCTAGCACAGATACGCAGTATTTT.

This clonotype was seen a handful of times. CDR3 amino acids: CASSDRVGTGANVLTF. CDR3 nucleotide sequence: TGTGCCAGCAGCGACAGGGTGGGCACTGGGGCCAACGTCCTGACTTTC. V gene TRBV6-1 combines with J gene TRBJ2-6, with 7 bases matching TRBD1. CDR1 is MNHNS and CDR2 is SASEGT in the germline V gene. This CDR3 region has 16 residues. Losses at the gene ends were 6 bases for V and 2 bases for J; bases not matched to a gene: 7.

This clonotype was seen ten or more times. The chain joins TRBV7-6 to TRBJ2-1; TRBD2 matches at 8 bases. After removal of 5 bases from V and 0 bases from J, the junction contained 6 bases not matched to a gene. Per the germline V gene, CDR1 is SGHVS and CDR2 is FNYEAQ. The CDR3 runs 16 residues. CDR3 DNA sequence: TGTGCCAGCAGCCAGTATAGCGGGGACTCCTACAATGAGCAGTTCTTC. Translating gives CASSQYSGDSYNEQFF.

V gene TRBV7-6 combines with J gene TRBJ2-6, with 7 bases fitting TRBD2. CDR1 and CDR2 from the germline V gene are SGHVS and FNYEAQ. V was pared by 2 bases and J by 0 bases, with 10 bases of the junction left unmatched. The CDR3 is made up of 19 amino acids. CDR3 sequence (DNA): TGTGCCAGCAGCTTAAAACGTACGGGAGGCTTCTCTGGGGCCAACGTCCTGACTTTC. This sequence encodes CASSLKRTGGFSGANVLTF.

This clonotype was found many times. J is TRBJ2-7 and V is TRBV7-2; D is tentatively TRBD1 or TRBD2 (5 bases each). The germline V gene encodes CDR1 SGHTA and CDR2 FQGNSA. Trimming stripped 3 bases from V and 1 base from J, with 13 bases between. CDR3 size: 15 residues. The CDR3 spells CASSFSGTESYEQYF. Here the CDR3 DNA reads TGTGCCAGCAGCTTTTCCGGGACGGAATCCTACGAGCAGTACTTC.

Many counts were recorded for this clonotype. V usage is TRBV5-1 and J usage is TRBJ1-1; D is unclear. This CDR3 has 14 amino acids. Per germline, CDR1 SGHRS and CDR2 YFSETQ. V lost 0 bases and J lost 3, with 9 bases in between. CDR3 region: CASSLESRDTEAFF. CDR3 nucleotides: TGCGCCAGCAGCTTGGAGTCCCGGGACACTGAAGCTTTCTTT.

This clonotype turned up a few times. Its ends do not fully match the called genes, so a read error is possible. The rearrangement joins TRBV6-1 to TRBJ2-7; 9 nucleotides line up with TRBD1. The CDR3 is made up of 13 amino acids. The germline gives CDR1 MNHNS, CDR2 SASEGT. CDR3 DNA sequence: TGTGCCAGCACTCGGGGGGACAGGGAAACATTCGACTTC. Protein product: CASTRGDRETFDF.

CDR3 nucleotide sequence: TGTGCCATCAGTGATCGGACAGGTTCTGAAGCTTTCTTT. It codes for CAISDRTGSEAFF. V is TRBV10-3 and J is TRBJ1-1, with 7 bases matching TRBD1. V lost 3 bases and J lost 6; bases outside the gene matches: 4. CDR3 size: 13 residues. CDR1 is ENHRY and CDR2 is SYGVKD in the germline V gene.

V usage is TRBV2 and J usage is TRBJ1-6, with D maybe TRBD1 (5 bases). This CDR3 contains 16 residues. The germline CDR1 and CDR2 sequences are SNHLY and FYNNEI. V lost 6 bases and J lost 7, with 19 bases in between. CDR3 DNA: TGTGCCAGCAGAACCGGGACGGTGCGTCTGAATTCACCCCTCCACTTT. It encodes CASRTGTVRLNSPLHF.

The CDR3 here is CASSLARDRVTDTQYF. DNA for the CDR3: TGTGCCAGCAGCTTAGCCCGGGACAGGGTAACAGATACGCAGTATTTT. The chain recombines TRBV7-6 with TRBJ2-3; 9 positions agree with TRBD1. The CDR3 runs to 16 residues. V was pared by 0 bases and J by 3 bases, with 4 bases of the junction left unmatched. Germline CDR1 SGHVS, CDR2 FNYEAQ.

There are many counts of this clonotype. This chain uses TRBV20-1 with TRBJ2-5; D possibly corresponds to TRBD1 (6 bases). V was cut by 5 bases and J by 1 base, with 14 bases left in between. This CDR3 comprises 14 residues. Germline CDR1 DFQATT, CDR2 SNEGSKA (reference sequence). CDR3 loop: CSAPDRTLQETQYF. The DNA of the CDR3 is TGCAGTGCTCCGGACAGAACCCTCCAAGAGACCCAGTACTTC.

The chain couples TRBV20-1 to TRBJ1-2, with 8 bases matching TRBD1. V gave up 4 bases and J gave up 0 bases; unmatched junction bases: 7. The CDR3 covers 15 residues. Looked up from germline, CDR1 is DFQATT and CDR2 is SNEGSKA (reference sequence). As DNA, the CDR3 is TGCAGTGCTAAAACTCGGACAGGGACTAACTATGGCTACACCTTC. Translated: CSAKTRTGTNYGYTF.

In this sample, this clonotype turned up many times. The chain combines TRBV5-6 with TRBJ2-7; TRBD1 agrees at 10 bases. The germline V gene encodes CDR1 SGHDT and CDR2 YYEEEE. This CDR3 has 15 residues. With 5 bases clipped from V and 2 bases from J, the junction kept 7 bases outside the gene matches. CDR3 in amino acids: CASRLTGTGAYEQYV. DNA of the CDR3: TGTGCCAGCAGGCTCACCGGGACAGGGGCCTACGAGCAGTACGTC.

This clonotype turned up a few times. The V gene is TRBV15, the J gene TRBJ2-2; 7 positions agree with TRBD2. This CDR3 contains 15 residues. Germline loops: CDR1 LNHNV, CDR2 YYDKDF (reference sequence). J was trimmed by 4 bases and V by 1 base; bases with no gene match: 3. For the CDR3, the DNA is TGTGCCACCAGCAGAGCGGGCGGGGGCACCGGGGAGCTGTTTTTT. Translation: CATSRAGGGTGELFF.

This clonotype was recorded many times. The chain links TRBV20-1 to TRBJ1-2, with D possibly TRBD1 on 5 matching bases. CDR1 and CDR2 from the germline V gene are DFQATT and SNEGSKA (reference sequence). This CDR3 has 13 residues. Trimming removed 5 bases from V and 3 bases from J, with 13 bases in between. In DNA form, the CDR3 reads TGCAGTGCTTTCTTCGACAGCCACTATGGCTACACCTTC. Amino acids: CSAFFDSHYGYTF.